These 25 T cell receptor beta chains were all obtained from the same sample, sequenced in a study of cytomegalovirus exposure and HLA in healthy donors. It was with 60 Vbeta and 13 Jbeta primers that the PCR ran. Clones were sequenced by immunoSEQ multiplex PCR, and TCRdb holds only the in-frame ones, with some missing. The data contain approximately 150,000 clones, around four fifths of them seen just once; the ten biggest clones take up around 3.7%. Material: PBMCs. All receptors come from a male donor in good health and CMV-seronegative.

CDR3 amino acids: CATSISGRTSSYNEQFF. CDR3 DNA sequence: TGTGCCACCAGCATCTCGGGGCGGACTAGCTCCTACAATGAGCAGTTCTTC. The chain is built from TRBV15 and TRBJ2-1; 7 bases fit TRBD2. The V gene's germline CDR1 is LNHNV and CDR2 YYDKDF (reference sequence). There are 17 residues in the CDR3. V was pared by 4 bases and J by 0 bases, with 9 bases of the junction left unmatched. Full variable domain (rest looked up from reference TRBV15 and TRBJ2-1): DAMVIQNPRYQVTQFGKPVTLSCSQTLNHNVMYWYQQKSSQAPKLLFHYYDKDFNNEADTPDNFQSRRPNTSFCFLDIRSPGLGDTAMYLCATSISGRTSSYNEQFFGPGTRLTVL.

The rearrangement uses TRBV27 and TRBJ2-7, with D unclear. V shed 6 bases and J shed 1 base, with 13 bases lying between them. The CDR3 is made up of 14 amino acids. The germline gives CDR1 MNHEY, CDR2 SMNVEV (reference sequence). CDR3 DNA: TGTGCCAGCAGCTCCTCCGGTGCGTCCTACGAGCAGTACTTC. This translates into CASSSSGASYEQYF.

This chain links TRBV5-1 with TRBJ2-7; TRBD1 matches 11 bases. From germline, CDR1 is SGHRS and CDR2 YFSETQ. The trim removed 4 bases at V and 6 bases at J, leaving 3 bases unmatched. The CDR3 has 13 amino acids. CDR3 amino acids: CASSLGTGGEQYF. CDR3 DNA sequence: TGCGCCAGCAGCCTCGGGACAGGGGGCGAGCAGTACTTC. The variable domain in full, completed from reference TRBV5-1 and TRBJ2-7, reads KAGVTQTPRYLIKTRGQQVTLSCSPISGHRSVSWYQQTPGQGLQFLFEYFSETQRNKGNFPGRFSGRQFSNSRSEMNVSTLELGDSALYLCASSLGTGGEQYFGPGTRLTVT.

This chain uses TRBV7-6 with TRBJ2-2; 9 bases match TRBD2. With 5 bases clipped from V and 1 base from J, the junction kept 5 bases outside the gene matches. This CDR3 has 16 residues. CDR1 is SGHVS and CDR2 is FNYEAQ in the germline V gene. The CDR3 DNA reads as TGTGCCAGCAGCGGGCTAGCGGGGTTGAACACCGGGGAGCTGTTTTTT. Encoded protein: CASSGLAGLNTGELFF.

The rearrangement joins TRBV6-5 to TRBJ2-7; D unclear. The CDR3 length is 14 residues. The germline CDR1 and CDR2 sequences are MNHEY and SVGAGI. Trimming shortened V by 1 base and J by 3 bases, and 10 bases separated the two germline ends. The CDR3 sequence: CASSYFDKIYEQYF. The DNA of the CDR3 is TGTGCCAGCAGTTACTTCGACAAAATCTACGAGCAGTACTTC.

The chain joins TRBV2 to TRBJ2-4; a possible D gene is TRBD1 (7 bases). CDR3 length: 16 residues. In germline, CDR1 is SNHLY, CDR2 FYNNEI. V lost 10 bases, J lost 0 bases, and 19 bases lay in between. The CDR3 reads CATRGGTDLAKNIQYF. The CDR3 nucleotides are TGTGCCACCAGAGGGGGGACAGACTTAGCCAAAAACATTCAGTACTTC.

V gene TRBV7-8 combines with J gene TRBJ2-1; TRBD1 is a possible D gene (6 bases). CDR3 length: 15 amino acids. CDR1 is SGHVS and CDR2 is FQNEAQ in the germline V gene. Trimming removed 1 base at V and 5 bases at J, with 12 bases between. CDR3 region: CASSLGGTTDNEQFF. The CDR3 DNA follows: TGTGCCAGCAGCTTAGGAGGGACAACAGACAATGAGCAGTTCTTC.

The chain is built from TRBV6-1 and TRBJ1-2, with no clear D. The CDR3 consists of 12 residues. Germline assignment: CDR1 MNHNS and CDR2 SASEGT. The ends were cut back, 6 bases at V and 7 bases at J, with 12 bases in the middle. Here the CDR3 reads CASRFVGFGYTF. The CDR3 DNA follows: TGTGCCAGCAGATTCGTCGGTTTTGGCTACACCTTC.

This clone showed up just once. The rearrangement links TRBV2 to TRBJ1-2; tentatively, D is TRBD1 (5 bases). The germline V gene has CDR1 SNHLY and CDR2 FYNNEI. V was shortened by 6 bases and J by 5 bases, with 10 bases between the two germline ends. The CDR3 runs to 12 residues. The CDR3 bases are TGTGCCAGCAGGGACGACAGTTATGGCTACACCTTC. Translation: CASRDDSYGYTF.

The genes are TRBV19 and TRBJ2-7; the D gene is possibly TRBD1 (7 bases). CDR1 and CDR2 (germline): LNHDA, SQIVND (reference sequence). V lost 3 bases and J 2 bases, leaving 11 bases between the germline ends. The CDR3 contains 14 residues. CDR3 nucleotide sequence: TGTGCCAGTAGTATCGCGGGGACAGCCTACGAGCAGTACTTC. Translated, it gives CASSIAGTAYEQYF.

The gene calls are TRBV7-3 and TRBJ2-3; 7 bases agree with TRBD2. The CDR3 length is 16 residues. Per germline, CDR1 SGHTA and CDR2 FQGTGA. V gave up 2 bases and J gave up 1 base; unmatched junction bases: 6. CDR3: CASSLLPLAGTDTQYF. In DNA form, the CDR3 reads TGTGCCAGCAGCTTATTACCCCTAGCGGGCACAGATACGCAGTATTTT.

V gene TRBV7-9 combines with J gene TRBJ2-1; D may be TRBD2 (6 bases). CDR1 and CDR2 (germline): SEHNR, FQNEAQ (reference sequence). With 6 bases removed from V and 3 bases from J, the gap between germline ends came to 15 bases. The CDR3 is 15 residues long. CDR3 region: CASSNRDSYYNEQFF. CDR3 nucleotides: TGTGCCAGCAGTAACCGGGACTCTTACTACAATGAGCAGTTCTTC.

The chain carries TRBV5-6 and TRBJ2-3; 11 bases map to TRBD2. Germline V lookup: CDR1 SGHDT, CDR2 YYEEEE. This CDR3 has 15 amino acids. The V segment lost 0 bases and the J segment 6 bases; nucleotides outside the gene matches: 3. CDR3 protein: CASSLVSGREDTQYF. In DNA form, the CDR3 reads TGTGCCAGCAGCTTGGTTAGCGGGAGGGAGGATACGCAGTATTTT.

The rearrangement uses TRBV4-1 and TRBJ1-6, with 9 bases identical to TRBD1. Germline V gene sequence: CDR1 MGHRA, CDR2 YSYEKL. The V segment lost 3 bases and the J segment 2 bases; nucleotides outside the gene matches: 5. CDR3 length: 17 amino acids. CDR3 protein: CASSQLGQGTYNSPLHF. As DNA, the CDR3 is TGCGCCAGCAGCCAGCTGGGACAGGGCACCTATAATTCACCCCTCCACTTT.

The V gene is TRBV15, the J gene TRBJ1-3; D is unresolved. Per the germline V gene, CDR1 is LNHNV and CDR2 is YYDKDF (reference sequence). V was pared by 0 bases and J by 1 base, with 7 bases between. The CDR3 length is 15 residues. As DNA, the CDR3 is TGTGCCACCAGCAGAGACCGGGGATCTGGAAACACCATATATTTT. Translated: CATSRDRGSGNTIYF.

The chain has TRBV7-9 and TRBJ1-6; D unclear. CDR3 length: 15 residues. Germline assignment: CDR1 SEHNR and CDR2 FQNEAQ (reference sequence). V was clipped by 5 bases and J by 7 bases, with 15 bases between them. This CDR3 reads CASSGELGKNSPLHF. The CDR3 DNA follows: TGTGCCAGCAGCGGGGAGCTGGGAAAGAATTCACCCCTCCACTTT.

This clone is a singleton in its sample. The chain combines TRBV14 with TRBJ1-2; 12 bases match TRBD1. V dropped 4 bases and J dropped 10; count of bases not matched to a gene: 13. CDR1 is SGHDN, CDR2 FVKESK, per germline. CDR3 size: 16 residues. The CDR3 DNA follows: TGTGCCAGCAGCCTCGGGACAGGGGGCTCGATACGTGACTACACCTTC. Translating it yields CASSLGTGGSIRDYTF. Full variable domain (remainder filled in from reference TRBV14 and TRBJ1-2): EAGVTQFPSHSVIEKGQTVTLRCDPISGHDNLYWYRRVMGKEIKFLLHFVKESKQDESGMPNNRFLAERTGGTYSTLKVQPAELEDSGVYFCASSLGTGGSIRDYTFGSGTRLTVV.

This chain connects TRBV25-1 to TRBJ2-7; D is perhaps TRBD2 (6 bases). This CDR3 spans 14 amino acids. V was shortened by 4 bases and J by 5 bases, with 15 bases between the two germline ends. The germline CDR1 and CDR2 sequences are MGHDK and SYGVNS. The CDR3 nucleotides read TGTGCCAGCAGTGGAGGCGGGGAGCATAACGAGCAGTACTTC. Translated, it gives CASSGGGEHNEQYF.

The rearrangement joins TRBV6-5 to TRBJ2-1; TRBD1 matches 10 bases. The CDR3 consists of 15 residues. Trimming removed 2 bases from V and 2 bases from J; junction bases left unmatched: 0. The germline V gene has CDR1 MNHEY and CDR2 SVGAGI. CDR3 DNA: TGTGCCAGCAGTTACGGACAGGGGGCCTACAATGAGCAGTTCTTC. Translating gives CASSYGQGAYNEQFF.

V and J are TRBV7-4 and TRBJ1-5; weak D call: TRBD1 (6 bases). CDR1 is SGHVT and CDR2 is SQSDAQ in the germline V gene. The CDR3 length is 14 residues. V lost 2 bases, J lost 4 bases, and 9 bases lay in between. The CDR3 protein is CASSLHQGNQPQHF. The CDR3 DNA is TGTGCCAGCAGCTTACACCAGGGGAATCAGCCCCAGCATTTT.

This clone was seen a handful of times. This rearrangement joins TRBV27 to TRBJ1-1; the D gene is possibly TRBD1 (6 bases). Deletions cut 6 bases from V and 4 bases from J, with 12 bases between. The CDR3 consists of 13 residues. Germline V gene sequence: CDR1 MNHEY, CDR2 SMNVEV (reference sequence). The CDR3 nucleotides are TGTGCCAGCAGGCCAGACAGGAGCACTGAAGCTTTCTTT. Amino acid sequence: CASRPDRSTEAFF.

This sequence joins TRBV28 and TRBJ1-5; 7 bases agree with TRBD1. The CDR3 totals 15 residues. Germline CDR1 reads MDHEN; CDR2 reads SYDVKM. Unmatched junction bases numbered 8, after V lost 5 bases and J lost 4 bases. CDR3 in DNA: TGTGCCAGCAGTATCGACCGGGACAGAAATCAGCCCCAGCATTTT. It codes for CASSIDRDRNQPQHF.

The chain links TRBV7-6 to TRBJ2-2; 7 bases are a match to TRBD1. V shed 0 bases, J shed 5 bases, and the junction held 3 bases outside the gene matches. The V gene's germline CDR1 is SGHVS and CDR2 FNYEAQ. There are 15 residues in the CDR3. The chain's CDR3 is CASSLAGGQTGELFF. The CDR3 region has the DNA TGTGCCAGCAGCTTAGCAGGGGGCCAGACCGGGGAGCTGTTTTTT.

V and J are TRBV7-9 and TRBJ1-1; no reliable D call. The germline V gene has CDR1 SEHNR and CDR2 FQNEAQ (reference sequence). This CDR3 has 14 amino acids. V was shortened by 1 base and J by 4 bases, with 10 bases between the two germline ends. CDR3 residues: CASSLVNSRTEAFF. CDR3 in DNA: TGTGCCAGCAGCTTAGTTAATAGTCGCACTGAAGCTTTCTTT. Together with reference TRBV7-9 and TRBJ1-1, the CDR3 gives the full variable domain: DTGVSQNPRHKITKRGQNVTFRCDPISEHNRLYWYRQTLGQGPEFLTYFQNEAQLEKSRLLSDRFSAERPKGSFSTLEIQRTEQGDSAMYLCASSLVNSRTEAFFGQGTRLTVV.

This rearrangement joins TRBV2 to TRBJ1-2; TRBD1 agrees at 10 bases. The CDR3 loop spans 14 amino acids. The J segment lost 4 bases and the V segment lost 7 bases, leaving 6 bases of the junction unmatched. Germline values: CDR1 SNHLY, CDR2 FYNNEI. The CDR3 sequence is CASTGTGVSYGYTF. The CDR3 DNA is TGTGCCAGCACCGGGACAGGGGTGAGCTATGGCTACACCTTC.